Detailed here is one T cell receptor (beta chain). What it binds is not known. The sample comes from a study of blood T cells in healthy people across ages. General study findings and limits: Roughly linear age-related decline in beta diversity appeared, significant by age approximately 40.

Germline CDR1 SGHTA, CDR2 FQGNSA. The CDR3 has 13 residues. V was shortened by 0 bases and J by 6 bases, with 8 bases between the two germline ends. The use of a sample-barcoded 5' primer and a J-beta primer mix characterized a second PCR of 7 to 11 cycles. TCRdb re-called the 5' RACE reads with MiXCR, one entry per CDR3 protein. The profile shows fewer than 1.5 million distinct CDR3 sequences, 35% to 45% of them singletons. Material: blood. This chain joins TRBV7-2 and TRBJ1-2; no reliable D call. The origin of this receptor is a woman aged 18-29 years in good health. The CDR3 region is CASSLAPRDGYTF. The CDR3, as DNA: TGTGCCAGCAGCTTAGCCCCTAGGGATGGCTACACCTTC.